These T cell receptor beta chains were read from a single sample in a study of neurological immune-mediated disorders. From the 5' RACE reads, TCRdb called clonotypes with MiXCR, one entry per CDR3 protein. In the table there are under 100,000 distinct CDR3 sequences, approximately 13% of which are singletons. The sample taken for sequencing was PBMCs. All receptors come from a female donor with HTLV-1-associated myelopathy (HAM/TSP). Each CDR3 is given with its conserved first and last residue. D genes are given only for firm matches. Rows give clone size only sometimes, using once, few, many, or a class for an expanded clone.

>TRBJ1-2|TRBD1|TRBV5-1|many
CASSSTGGHYGYTF
TGCGCCAGCAGCTCCACAGGGGGCCACTATGGCTACACCTTC
>TRBJ1-5|NA|TRBV12-3/TRBV12-4|NA
CASSQQGTANQPQHF
TGTGCCAGCAGTCAGCAGGGGACGGCCAATCAGCCCCAGCATTTT
>TRBJ1-3|NA|TRBV27|many
CASTNRGTGNTIYF
TGTGCCAGCACAAATCGGGGTACTGGAAACACCATATATTTT
>TRBJ2-7|TRBD1|TRBV12-3/TRBV12-4|many
CASSTRDRGRGSYEQYF
TGTGCCAGCAGTACACGGGACAGGGGACGTGGATCCTACGAGCAGTACTTC
>TRBJ1-1|NA|TRBV30|many
CAWSLREDTEAFF
TGTGCCTGGAGTCTTAGGGAGGACACTGAAGCTTTCTTT
>TRBJ1-3|NA|TRBV12-3/TRBV12-4|few
CASGPVGAGNTIYF
TGTGCCAGCGGACCGGTGGGCGCGGGAAACACCATATATTTT
>TRBJ1-3|NA|TRBV4-1|many
CASSQGSGVDTIYF
TGCGCCAGCAGCCAAGGGTCAGGGGTAGACACCATATATTTT
>TRBJ2-7|TRBD1|TRBV5-1|many
CASSTGTGYYEQYF
TGCGCCAGCAGCACCGGGACAGGTTATTACGAGCAGTACTTC
>TRBJ2-4|NA|TRBV6-5|few
CASRKTRKEYF
TGTGCCAGCAGAAAGACGAGAAAGGAGTACTTC
>TRBJ2-1|TRBD1|TRBV20-1|many
CSAGRQGRGNEQFF
TGCAGTGCTGGAAGACAGGGTAGGGGGAATGAGCAGTTCTTC
>TRBJ2-1|NA|TRBV20-1|many
CSARDAGGGLYNEQFF
TGCAGTGCTAGAGACGCTGGGGGGGGCCTGTACAATGAGCAGTTCTTC
>TRBJ2-4|NA|TRBV28|many
CASSVRVGGDIQYF
TGTGCCAGCAGTGTCAGGGTAGGGGGAGACATTCAGTACTTC
>TRBJ2-7|NA|TRBV27|few
CASSLSERYEQYF
TGTGCCAGCAGTTTATCTGAACGCTACGAGCAGTACTTC
>TRBJ1-2|TRBD1|TRBV5-1|NA
CASSGSRDRLTGYTF
TGCGCCAGCAGCGGATCAAGGGACAGACTAACTGGCTACACCTTC
>TRBJ2-7|TRBD1|TRBV6-6|many
CASCRQGQRQYF
TGTGCCAGCTGCCGACAGGGCCAACGGCAGTACTTC
>TRBJ2-7|NA|TRBV14|NA
CASSQGSDIMTYEQYF
TGTGCCAGCAGCCAAGGTAGCGACATAATGACTTACGAGCAGTACTTC
>TRBJ1-2|NA|TRBV7-3|many
CASSFFGGGHGYTF
TGTGCCAGCAGCTTCTTCGGGGGAGGCCATGGCTACACCTTC
>TRBJ2-7|TRBD1|TRBV6-1|many
CAGQGHSYEQYF
TGTGCGGGACAGGGGCACTCCTACGAGCAGTACTTC
>TRBJ2-7|NA|TRBV6-9|NA
CASSYLERYEQYF
TGTGCCAGCAGTTATCTGGAGAGGTACGAGCAGTACTTC
>TRBJ2-1|NA|TRBV9|many
CASSVATRNEQFF
TGTGCCAGCAGCGTAGCTACGAGGAATGAGCAGTTCTTC
>TRBJ2-5|TRBD2|TRBV5-1|few
CASSTSGETQYF
TGCGCCAGCAGCACTAGCGGAGAGACCCAGTACTTC
>TRBJ2-7|TRBD1|TRBV24-1|few
CATGSDRDDEQYF
TGTGCAACTGGGTCGGACAGGGACGACGAGCAGTACTTC
>TRBJ1-2|NA|TRBV7-2|NA
CASSLALRAALNYGYTF
TGTGCCAGCAGCTTAGCGCTACGGGCAGCTCTTAACTATGGCTACACCTTC
>TRBJ2-1|NA|TRBV4-1|many
CASSQGSGGRHNEQFF
TGCGCCAGCAGCCAAGGCAGCGGAGGCAGGCACAATGAGCAGTTCTTC
>TRBJ2-5|NA|TRBV9|many
CASSVAPAVQETQYF
TGTGCCAGCAGCGTAGCTCCGGCAGTGCAAGAGACCCAGTACTTC
>TRBJ1-1|TRBD1|TRBV7-3|many
CASSSQGTEAFF
TGTGCCAGCAGCTCACAGGGGACTGAAGCTTTCTTT
>TRBJ2-4|NA|TRBV20-1|many
CSAPVPPGAKNIQYF
TGCAGTGCTCCGGTCCCGCCTGGGGCCAAAAACATTCAGTACTTC
>TRBJ1-1|NA|TRBV7-3|NA
CASNLSTGTAAFF
TGTGCCAGCAACCTCTCCACAGGGACTGCAGCTTTCTTT
>TRBJ1-1|NA|TRBV27|many
CASSLSGGTEAFF
TGTGCCAGCAGTTTATCAGGGGGCACTGAAGCTTTCTTT
>TRBJ2-3|TRBD2|TRBV5-4|NA
CASSFSAGVSSNTQYF
TGTGCCAGCAGCTTTTCGGCGGGGGTTAGTTCAAATACGCAGTATTTT
>TRBJ1-2|NA|TRBV11-2|NA
CASSSVSWFGYTF
TGTGCCAGCAGCTCAGTATCCTGGTTCGGCTACACCTTC
>TRBJ1-1|NA|TRBV2|many
CASSGDVNTEAFF
TGTGCCAGCAGTGGTGATGTGAACACTGAAGCTTTCTTT
>TRBJ2-7|NA|TRBV18|NA
CASSETYEQYF
TGTGCCAGCTCGGAGACCTACGAGCAGTACTTC
>TRBJ2-1|NA|TRBV2|many
CASSNGKAEQFF
TGTGCCAGCAGTAACGGGAAGGCTGAGCAGTTCTTC
>TRBJ2-7|NA|TRBV27|many
CASRSWTEQYF
TGTGCCAGCAGATCCTGGACCGAGCAGTACTTC
>TRBJ1-5|NA|TRBV30|many
CAWSDPNQPQHF
TGTGCCTGGAGTGACCCTAATCAGCCCCAGCATTTT
>TRBJ1-6|NA|TRBV20-1|many
CSARDHGNSPLHF
TGCAGTGCTAGAGATCATGGAAATTCACCCCTCCACTTT
>TRBJ2-7|NA|TRBV5-5|NA
CASSFLTGPEQYF
TGTGCCAGCAGCTTCTTGACTGGGCCCGAGCAGTACTTC
>TRBJ2-3|NA|TRBV5-1|many
CASSLDPAGKTDTQYF
TGCGCCAGCAGCTTGGATCCAGCGGGTAAGACAGATACGCAGTATTTT